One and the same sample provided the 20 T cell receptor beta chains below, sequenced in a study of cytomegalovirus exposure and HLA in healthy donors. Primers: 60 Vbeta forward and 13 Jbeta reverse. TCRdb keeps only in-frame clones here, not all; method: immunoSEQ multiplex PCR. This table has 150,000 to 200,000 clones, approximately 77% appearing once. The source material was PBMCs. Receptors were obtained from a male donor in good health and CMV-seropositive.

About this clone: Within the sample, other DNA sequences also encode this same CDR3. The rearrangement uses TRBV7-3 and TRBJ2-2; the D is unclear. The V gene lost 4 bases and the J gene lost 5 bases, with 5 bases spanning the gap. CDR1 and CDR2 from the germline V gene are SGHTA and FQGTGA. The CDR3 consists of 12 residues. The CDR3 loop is CASSSSTGELFF. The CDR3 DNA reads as TGTGCCAGCAGCTCGTCGACCGGGGAGCTGTTTTTT.

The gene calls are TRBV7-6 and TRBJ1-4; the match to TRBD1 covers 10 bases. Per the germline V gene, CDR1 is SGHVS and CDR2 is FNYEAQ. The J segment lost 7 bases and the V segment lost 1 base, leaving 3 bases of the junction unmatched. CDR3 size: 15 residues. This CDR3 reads CASSLGTGGGEKLFF. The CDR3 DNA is TGTGCCAGCAGCTTAGGGACAGGGGGAGGTGAAAAACTGTTTTTT.

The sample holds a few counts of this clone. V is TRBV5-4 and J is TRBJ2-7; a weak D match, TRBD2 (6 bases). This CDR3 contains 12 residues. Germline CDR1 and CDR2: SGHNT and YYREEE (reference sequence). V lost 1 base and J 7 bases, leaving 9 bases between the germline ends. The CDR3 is CASSLTGGEQYF. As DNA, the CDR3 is TGTGCCAGCAGCTTGACCGGGGGTGAGCAGTACTTC.

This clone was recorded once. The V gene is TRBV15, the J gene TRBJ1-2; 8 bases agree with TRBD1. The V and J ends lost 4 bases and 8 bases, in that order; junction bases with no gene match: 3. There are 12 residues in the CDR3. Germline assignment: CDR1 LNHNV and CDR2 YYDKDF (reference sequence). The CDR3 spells CATSIGQGGYTF. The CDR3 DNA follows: TGTGCCACCAGCATTGGACAGGGAGGCTACACCTTC.

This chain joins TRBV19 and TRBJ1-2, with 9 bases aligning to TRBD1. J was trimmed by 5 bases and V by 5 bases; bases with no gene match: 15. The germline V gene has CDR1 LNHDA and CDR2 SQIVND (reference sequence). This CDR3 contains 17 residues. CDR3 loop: CASSPRRGQGPGYGYTF. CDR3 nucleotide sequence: TGTGCCAGTAGTCCCAGAAGGGGACAGGGCCCCGGGTATGGCTACACCTTC.

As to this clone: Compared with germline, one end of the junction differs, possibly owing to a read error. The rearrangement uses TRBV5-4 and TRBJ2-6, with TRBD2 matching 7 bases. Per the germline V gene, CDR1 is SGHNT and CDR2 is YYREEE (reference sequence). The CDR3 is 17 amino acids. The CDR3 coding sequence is TGTGTCAGCAGCCGCGGGGGACGGGACTCTGGGGCCAACGTCCTGACTTTC. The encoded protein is CVSSRGGRDSGANVLTF. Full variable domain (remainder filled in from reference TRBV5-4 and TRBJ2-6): ETGVTQSPTHLIKTRGQQVTLRCSSQSGHNTVSWYQQALGQGPQFIFQYYREEENGRGNFPPRFSGLQFPNYSSELNVNALELDDSALYLCVSSRGGRDSGANVLTFGAGSRLTVL.

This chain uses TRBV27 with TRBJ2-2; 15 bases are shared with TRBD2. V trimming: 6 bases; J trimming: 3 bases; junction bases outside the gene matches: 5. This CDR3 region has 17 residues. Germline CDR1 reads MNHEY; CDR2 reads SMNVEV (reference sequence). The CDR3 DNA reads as TGTGCCAGCAGCCGGACTAGCGGGGGGGTGGACACCGGGGAGCTGTTTTTT. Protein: CASSRTSGGVDTGELFF.

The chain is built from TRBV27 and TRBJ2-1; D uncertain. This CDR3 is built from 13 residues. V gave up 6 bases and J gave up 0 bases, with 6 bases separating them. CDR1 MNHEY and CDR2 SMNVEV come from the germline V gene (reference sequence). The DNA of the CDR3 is TGTGCCAGCAGCCTAAGCTCCTACAATGAGCAGTTCTTC. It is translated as CASSLSSYNEQFF.

The CDR3 loop reads CSVVTGNKSYEQYF. The CDR3 coding sequence is TGCAGCGTCGTCACAGGGAACAAGTCCTACGAGCAGTACTTC. The J gene is TRBJ2-7, the V gene TRBV29-1; tentatively, D is TRBD1 (6 bases). From germline, CDR1 is SQVTM and CDR2 ANQGSEA. The CDR3 loop spans 14 amino acids. With 6 bases removed from V and 1 base from J, the gap between germline ends came to 16 bases.

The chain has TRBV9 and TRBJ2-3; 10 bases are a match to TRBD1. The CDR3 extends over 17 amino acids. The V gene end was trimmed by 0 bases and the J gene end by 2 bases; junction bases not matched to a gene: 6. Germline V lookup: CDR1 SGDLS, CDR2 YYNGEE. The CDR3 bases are TGTGCCAGCAGCGTAGGCGGAGGGACAGGGGTCACAGATACGCAGTATTTT. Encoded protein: CASSVGGGTGVTDTQYF. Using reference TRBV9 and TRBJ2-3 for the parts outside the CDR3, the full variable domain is DSGVTQTPKHLITATGQRVTLRCSPRSGDLSVYWYQQSLDQGLQFLIQYYNGEERAKGNILERFSAQQFPDLHSELNLSSLELGDSALYFCASSVGGGTGVTDTQYFGPGTRLTVL.

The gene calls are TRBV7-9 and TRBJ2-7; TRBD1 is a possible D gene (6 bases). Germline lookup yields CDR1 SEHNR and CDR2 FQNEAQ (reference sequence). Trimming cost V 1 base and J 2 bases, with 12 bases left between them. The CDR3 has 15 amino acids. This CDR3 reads CASSLGTGPTYEQYF. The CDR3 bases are TGTGCCAGCAGCTTAGGTACAGGGCCGACCTACGAGCAGTACTTC.

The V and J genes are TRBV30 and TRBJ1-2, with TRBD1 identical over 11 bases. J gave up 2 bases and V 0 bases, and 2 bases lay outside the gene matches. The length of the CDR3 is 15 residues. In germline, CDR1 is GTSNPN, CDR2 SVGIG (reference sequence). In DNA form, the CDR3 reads TGTGCCTGGAGTGTACGGGACAGGGGGAACTATGGCTACACCTTC. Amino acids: CAWSVRDRGNYGYTF.

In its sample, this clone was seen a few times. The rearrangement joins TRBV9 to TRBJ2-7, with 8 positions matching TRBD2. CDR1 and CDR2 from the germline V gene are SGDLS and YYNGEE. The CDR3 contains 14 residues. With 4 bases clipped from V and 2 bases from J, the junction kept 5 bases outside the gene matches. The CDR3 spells CASSSSGGAYEQYF. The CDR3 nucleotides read TGTGCCAGCAGCTCGAGCGGGGGAGCCTACGAGCAGTACTTC.

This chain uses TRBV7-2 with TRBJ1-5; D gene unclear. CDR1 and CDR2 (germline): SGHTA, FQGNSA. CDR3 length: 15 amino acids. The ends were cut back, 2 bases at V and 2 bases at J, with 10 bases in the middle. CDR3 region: CASSLILFGNQPQHF. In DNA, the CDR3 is TGTGCCAGCAGCTTAATACTGTTCGGCAATCAGCCCCAGCATTTT.

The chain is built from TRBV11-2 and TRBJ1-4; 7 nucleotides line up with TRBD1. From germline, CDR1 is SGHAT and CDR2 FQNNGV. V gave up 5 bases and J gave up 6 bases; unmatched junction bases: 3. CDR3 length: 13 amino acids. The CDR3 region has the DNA TGTGCCAGCAGCCCCACAGGGGATGAAAAACTGTTTTTT. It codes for CASSPTGDEKLFF.

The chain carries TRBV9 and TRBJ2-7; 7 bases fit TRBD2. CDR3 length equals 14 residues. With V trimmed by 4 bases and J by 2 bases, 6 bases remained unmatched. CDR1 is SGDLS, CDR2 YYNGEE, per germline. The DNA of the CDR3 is TGTGCCAGCAGCCCCTGGGGGGGACCCTACGAGCAGTACTTC. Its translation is CASSPWGGPYEQYF.

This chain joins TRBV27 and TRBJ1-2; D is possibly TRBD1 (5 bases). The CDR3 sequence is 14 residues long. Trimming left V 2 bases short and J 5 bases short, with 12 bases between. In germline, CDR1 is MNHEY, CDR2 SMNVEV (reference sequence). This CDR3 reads CASSLRGGSYGYTF. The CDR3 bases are TGTGCCAGCAGTTTAAGGGGAGGCTCTTATGGCTACACCTTC.

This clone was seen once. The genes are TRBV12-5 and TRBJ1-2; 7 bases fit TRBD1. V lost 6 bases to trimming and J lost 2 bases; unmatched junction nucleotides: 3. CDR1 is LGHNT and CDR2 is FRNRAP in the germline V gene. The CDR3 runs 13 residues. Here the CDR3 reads CASGRGTNYGYTF. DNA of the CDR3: TGTGCTAGTGGCAGGGGGACGAACTATGGCTACACCTTC.

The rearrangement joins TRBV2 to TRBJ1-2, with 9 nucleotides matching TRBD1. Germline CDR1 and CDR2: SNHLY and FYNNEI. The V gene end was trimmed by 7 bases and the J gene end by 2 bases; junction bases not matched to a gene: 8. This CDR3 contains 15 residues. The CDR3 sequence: CASTGTGWENYGYTF. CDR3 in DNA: TGTGCCAGCACCGGGACAGGGTGGGAGAACTATGGCTACACCTTC.

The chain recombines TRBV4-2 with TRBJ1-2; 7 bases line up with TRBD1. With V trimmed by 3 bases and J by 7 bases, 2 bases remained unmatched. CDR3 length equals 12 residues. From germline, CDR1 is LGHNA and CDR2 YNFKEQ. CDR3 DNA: TGTGCCAGCAGCCAGACAGGGACTGGCTACACCTTC. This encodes CASSQTGTGYTF.